This entry describes one TCR beta chain. This entry is derived from a study of blood T cells in healthy people across ages. A sample-barcoded 5' primer and a J-beta primer mix were used in a second PCR of about 6 to 11 cycles. TCRdb used MiXCR to reprocess the 5' RACE reads, holding one entry per CDR3 protein. The table lists some 1,000,000 distinct CDR3 sequences, approximately 25% of them singletons. These data were likewise used in another study, on T cells of mothers and their children.

The clonotype comes from a girl aged 2 to 10 in good health. Sequences were obtained from blood.

The CDR3 bases are TGCGCCAGCAGCCAAGTCGCGACAGGAATCTCCTACGAGCAGTACTTC. Translated: CASSQVATGISYEQYF. The rearrangement links TRBV4-1 to TRBJ2-5; D may be TRBD1 (6 bases). The tail of the sequence fits TRBJ2-7 better, so the J call may be wrong. The germline V gene has CDR1 MGHRA and CDR2 YSYEKL. This CDR3 has 16 residues.